The 18 T cell receptor beta chains in this list originate from one sample, sequenced in a study of response to subunit inactivated influenza vaccine. MiXCR, run by TCRdb on the RT-PCR reads, gives a single entry per CDR3 protein. This table holds approximately 500,000 distinct CDR3 sequences, 10% to 15% found once. The sample consisted of PBMCs from blood, taken roughly 45 days after vaccination. The receptors here all came from a man between 45 and 60 years old who received an inactivated influenza vaccine.

At least ten counts were recorded for this clonotype. J is TRBJ2-3 and V is TRBV5-1; no definite D call. This CDR3 region has 14 residues. In germline, CDR1 is SGHRS, CDR2 YFSETQ. V was clipped by 4 bases and J by 3 bases, with 12 bases between them. CDR3 nucleotides: TGCGCCAGCAGCCATAAAGAACAGACAGATACGCAGTATTTT. Protein product: CASSHKEQTDTQYF.

This clonotype was observed many times. The chain links TRBV20-1 to TRBJ2-7; D is undetermined. CDR1 is DFQATT, CDR2 SNEGSKA, per germline (reference sequence). This CDR3 has 12 residues. The V and J ends lost 0 bases and 9 bases respectively, with 12 bases between them. This CDR3 is CSARDDRLGQYF. The CDR3 region has the DNA TGCAGTGCTAGAGATGACCGCTTGGGGCAGTACTTC.

This clonotype was picked up a small number of times. The genes are TRBV11-2 and TRBJ2-5; D uncertain. Trimming stripped 3 bases from V and 1 base from J, with 12 bases between. The CDR3 runs 15 residues. Germline CDR1 SGHAT, CDR2 FQNNGV. CDR3 loop: CASSLSRAPQETQYF. In DNA form, the CDR3 reads TGTGCCAGCAGCTTGTCCCGGGCACCCCAAGAGACCCAGTACTTC. The full variable domain, completed using reference TRBV11-2 and TRBJ2-5, is EAGVAQSPRYKIIEKRQSVAFWCNPISGHATLYWYQQILGQGPKLLIQFQNNGVVDDSQLPKDRFSAERLKGVDSTLKIQPAKLEDSAVYLCASSLSRAPQETQYFGPGTRLLVL.

This clonotype occurred a few times. The J gene is TRBJ2-1, the V gene TRBV20-1, with D perhaps assigned TRBD1 or TRBD2 (5 bases each). The V gene lost 6 bases and the J gene lost 1 base, with 19 bases spanning the gap. Germline V gene data show CDR1 as DFQATT and CDR2 as SNEGSKA (reference sequence). CDR3 length equals 16 residues. The DNA for the CDR3 is TGCAGTGCAAGGGGAGCGCCGTTTATTTCCTACAATGAGCAGTTCTTC. It yields the protein CSARGAPFISYNEQFF.

There are a few counts of this clonotype. At one end the junction does not follow the germline gene, possibly because of a read error. This chain connects TRBV29-1 to TRBJ1-2; D unresolved. CDR1 and CDR2 from the germline V gene are SQVTM and ANQGSEA. This CDR3 comprises 14 residues. CDR3 protein: CSVEGILRDRGYTF. CDR3 nucleotide sequence: TGCAGCGTAGAAGGGATTCTCCGGGATCGTGGCTACACCTTC.

This clonotype was seen a handful of times. CDR3 coding DNA: TGTGCCAGTAGGTCGGGAGGGGCCTACGAGCAGTACTTC. Amino acid sequence: CASRSGGAYEQYF. The rearrangement joins TRBV19 to TRBJ2-7; TRBD2 aligns across 8 bases. Germline loops: CDR1 LNHDA, CDR2 SQIVND (reference sequence). This CDR3 region has 13 residues. V lost 6 bases to trimming and J lost 2 bases; unmatched junction nucleotides: 3.

This clonotype was observed a handful of times. The rearrangement links TRBV6-5 to TRBJ1-2, with 7 nucleotides matching TRBD1. V dropped 1 base and J dropped 4; count of bases not matched to a gene: 6. The CDR3 has 15 residues. Germline V CDR1 and CDR2: MNHEY, SVGAGI. CDR3 nucleotides: TGTGCCAGCAGTTACTACGGGACAGACCTCTATGGCTACACCTTC. Translated: CASSYYGTDLYGYTF.

This chain uses TRBV5-1 with TRBJ2-3; a possible D gene is TRBD1 (5 bases). V lost 4 bases and J 2 bases, leaving 11 bases between the germline ends. CDR1 SGHRS and CDR2 YFSETQ come from the germline V gene. The CDR3 covers 14 residues. The CDR3 is CASSLDNNTDTQYF. The CDR3, as DNA: TGCGCCAGCAGCCTGGACAATAACACAGATACGCAGTATTTT.

V is TRBV14 and J is TRBJ2-1; no firm D call. This CDR3 comprises 15 residues. The V gene lost 1 base and the J gene lost 0 bases, with 7 bases spanning the gap. The germline V gene has CDR1 SGHDN and CDR2 FVKESK. The chain's CDR3 is CASSQVESSYNEQFF. CDR3 DNA sequence: TGTGCCAGCAGCCAAGTTGAGAGCTCCTACAATGAGCAGTTCTTC.

The chain carries TRBV9 and TRBJ2-4; D call uncertain. From germline, CDR1 is SGDLS and CDR2 YYNGEE. The CDR3 length is 16 residues. V lost 4 bases to trimming and J lost 0 bases, with 14 bases between them. The CDR3 DNA sequence: TGTGCCAGCAGCCCCCCCTCTGGGTTAGCCAAAAACATTCAGTACTTC. Translation: CASSPPSGLAKNIQYF.

This clonotype was picked up a small number of times. V gene TRBV12-3 or TRBV12-4 combines with J gene TRBJ2-1; 7 bases agree with TRBD1. V was pared by 7 bases and J by 10 bases, with 13 bases of the junction left unmatched. CDR3 length: 14 amino acids. For the CDR3, the DNA is TGTGCCAGCATCAGACTCGCCGAGGGGGCAGAGCAGTTCTTC. It encodes CASIRLAEGAEQFF.

This clonotype came up a few times. The chain couples TRBV4-3 to TRBJ1-3; D unresolved. Germline assignment: CDR1 LGHNA and CDR2 YSLEER. The CDR3 has 17 amino acids. V was clipped by 0 bases and J by 0 bases, with 12 bases between them. The CDR3 here is CASSQDQAPLSGNTIYF. As DNA, the CDR3 is TGCGCCAGCAGCCAAGATCAGGCACCGCTCTCTGGAAACACCATATATTTT.

The chain is built from TRBV20-1 and TRBJ2-7; D might be TRBD1 or TRBD2, each matching 5 bases. V was trimmed by 5 bases and J by 0 bases, leaving 14 bases between them. Germline CDR1 and CDR2: DFQATT and SNEGSKA (reference sequence). The CDR3 is 14 residues long. Here the CDR3 DNA reads TGCAGTGCTCATCATGAGGGACCCTCCTACGAGCAGTACTTC. The encoded protein is CSAHHEGPSYEQYF.

The rearrangement links TRBV15 to TRBJ1-5; 8 bases are a match to TRBD1. With 3 bases clipped from V and 7 bases from J, the junction kept 5 bases outside the gene matches. This CDR3 spans 14 amino acids. Germline CDR1 and CDR2: LNHNV and YYDKDF (reference sequence). The CDR3 reads CATSRMDREQPQHF. CDR3 coding DNA: TGTGCCACCAGCAGGATGGACAGGGAACAGCCCCAGCATTTT.

The V call is TRBV7-3, the J call TRBJ2-7; D remains ambiguous. CDR3 length: 15 residues. The germline gives CDR1 SGHTA, CDR2 FQGTGA. Trimming left V 1 base short and J 1 base short, with 11 bases between. CDR3 coding DNA: TGTGCCAGCAGCTTAAGTTCGGGCAAATCCTACGAGCAGTACTTC. This translates into CASSLSSGKSYEQYF.

In its sample, this clonotype was seen many times. The V gene is TRBV5-1, the J gene TRBJ2-3, with D hard to call. The CDR3 totals 18 residues. CDR1 and CDR2 (germline): SGHRS, YFSETQ. V gave up 2 bases and J gave up 1 base, with 20 bases separating them. The DNA for the CDR3 is TGCGCCAGCAGCTTACGATCCCTCGGAGAGCGTCGCACAGATACGCAGTATTTT. Translated, it gives CASSLRSLGERRTDTQYF.

The J gene is TRBJ1-1, the V gene TRBV20-1; maybe TRBD1 (5 bases). V was pared by 4 bases and J by 3 bases, with 15 bases between. CDR3 length equals 14 residues. Germline loops: CDR1 DFQATT, CDR2 SNEGSKA (reference sequence). The CDR3 sequence: CSAKDEAGYTEAFF. DNA for the CDR3: TGCAGTGCTAAGGACGAGGCAGGGTACACTGAAGCTTTCTTT.

The V and J genes are TRBV12-3 or TRBV12-4 and TRBJ2-1, with TRBD2 matching over 9 bases. The CDR3 loop spans 19 amino acids. After removal of 7 bases from V and 4 bases from J, the junction contained 20 bases not matched to a gene. The CDR3 DNA reads TGTGCCAGCAACCCTAAGGGGACTAGCCCGGAGGGGAGATACAATGAGCAGTTCTTC. The encoded protein is CASNPKGTSPEGRYNEQFF.